This T cell receptor (beta chain) was sequenced during a study of T cells expressing NK-cell markers. The cDNA for TCR beta came from 5'RACE template switching with UMIs. TCRdb reprocessed the 5' RACE reads, keeping one entry per CDR3 protein, no DNA. In total, the table holds over 150,000 distinct CDR3 sequences. In germline, CDR1 is SEHNR, CDR2 FQNEAQ (reference sequence). The CDR3 sequence is 14 residues long. The specimen sequenced was blood T cells: a sorted CD56 or NKG2C T cell subset, CD4+ or CD8+ T cells, or bulk PBMC T cells (not recorded which). V and J are TRBV7-9 and TRBJ1-5; with no DNA, the TCRdb D assignment of TRBD1 cannot be verified. The sequence was obtained from a man aged 18-70 years in good health. The CDR3 loop reads CASSSTGANQPQHF.